These 24 T cell receptor beta chains share one sample of origin, sequenced in a study of T-cell reconstitution after alpha-beta-depleted transplantation in children. Researchers prepared the TCRbeta library using unique molecular identifiers, the study reports. Using its own MiXCR run on the PCR reads, TCRdb lists one record per CDR3 protein. The table records 500,000 to 750,000 distinct CDR3 sequences, 27% of them present only once. The sample was PBMCs, taken before TCRalphabeta/CD19-depleted stem cell transplant. The receptors derive from a boy less than two years old with Wiskott-Aldrich syndrome, due to receive a stem cell transplant.

A few counts support this clonotype. The chain recombines TRBV12-3 or TRBV12-4 with TRBJ2-7, with a tentative D call TRBD2 (5 bases). Trimming shortened V by 3 bases and J by 9 bases, and 9 bases separated the two germline ends. This CDR3 region has 11 residues. CDR3 residues: CASSFSGRQYF. CDR3 nucleotides: TGTGCCAGCAGTTTTTCGGGGAGGCAGTACTTC.

This clonotype has just a few counts. The chain employs TRBV5-1 and TRBJ2-5, with D perhaps TRBD1 or TRBD2 (5 bases each). Germline V lookup: CDR1 SGHRS, CDR2 YFSETQ. This CDR3 spans 13 amino acids. Trimming took off 3 bases at V and 5 bases at J, with 11 bases between the two ends. This chain's CDR3 is CASSSIGAETQYF. CDR3 DNA sequence: TGCGCCAGCAGCTCCATCGGGGCGGAGACCCAGTACTTC.

This clonotype was seen a handful of times. The genes are TRBV12-3 or TRBV12-4 and TRBJ2-1; 11 positions agree with TRBD2. Unmatched junction bases numbered 4, after V lost 7 bases and J lost 2 bases. The CDR3 has 15 residues. The CDR3 is CASTHSGRAYNEQFF. For the CDR3, the DNA is TGTGCCAGCACCCATAGCGGGAGGGCCTACAATGAGCAGTTCTTC.

The chain uses TRBV24-1 and TRBJ2-5; D gene ambiguous. The CDR3 sequence is 12 residues long. Deletions cut 7 bases from V and 2 bases from J, with 7 bases between. Germline assignment: CDR1 KGHDR and CDR2 SFDVKD. CDR3 residues: CATRDVQETQYF. DNA of the CDR3: TGTGCCACCAGGGACGTTCAAGAGACCCAGTACTTC.

This clonotype was counted a few times. The genes are TRBV3-1 and TRBJ2-1, with D tentatively TRBD2 (6 bases). This CDR3 spans 16 amino acids. Trimming left V 4 bases short and J 4 bases short, with 17 bases between. Germline V lookup: CDR1 LGHDT, CDR2 YNNKEL (reference sequence). The CDR3 reads CASSPRLGSNYNEQFF. CDR3 coding DNA: TGTGCCAGCAGCCCTAGACTAGGGAGCAATTACAATGAGCAGTTCTTC.

The chain is built from TRBV20-1 and TRBJ1-1; D gene unclear. The germline gives CDR1 DFQATT, CDR2 SNEGSKA (reference sequence). CDR3 length: 11 amino acids. V was cut by 5 bases and J by 1 base, with 5 bases left in between. The CDR3 coding sequence is TGCAGTGCTGAGGCGAACACTGAAGCTTTCTTT. Translation gives CSAEANTEAFF.

This chain uses TRBV6-5 with TRBJ2-7; 12 bases line up with TRBD2. After removal of 3 bases from V and 5 bases from J, the junction contained 11 bases not matched to a gene. This CDR3 is built from 17 residues. Germline V gene data show CDR1 as MNHEY and CDR2 as SVGAGI. The CDR3 is CASSYVPSGRAFNEQYF. CDR3 bases: TGTGCCAGCAGTTATGTTCCTAGCGGGAGGGCCTTCAACGAGCAGTACTTC.

This clonotype has a handful of counts. This rearrangement joins TRBV4-2 to TRBJ2-7; TRBD2 matches at 12 bases. The germline CDR1 and CDR2 sequences are LGHNA and YNFKEQ. The CDR3 spans 16 residues. With V trimmed by 5 bases and J by 0 bases, 5 bases remained unmatched. The CDR3 DNA reads TGTGCCAGCAGCGCACTAGCGGGAGGCCTCTCCTACGAGCAGTACTTC. Its protein product is CASSALAGGLSYEQYF.

The V gene is TRBV5-1, the J gene TRBJ2-7; 7 bases are shared with TRBD2. Germline loops: CDR1 SGHRS, CDR2 YFSETQ. This CDR3 is 17 amino acids long. The V and J ends lost 1 base and 0 bases, in that order; junction bases with no gene match: 10. In nucleotides, the CDR3 is TGCGCCAGCAGCTTGAGTACTAGCGCCTTCAGCTCCTACGAGCAGTACTTC. This gives the protein CASSLSTSAFSSYEQYF.

This clonotype has only a few counts. This chain joins TRBV20-1 and TRBJ1-1; a weak D match, TRBD1 (6 bases). Germline lookup yields CDR1 DFQATT and CDR2 SNEGSKA (reference sequence). The CDR3 spans 13 residues. Trimming stripped 4 bases from V and 6 bases from J, with 15 bases between. The DNA for the CDR3 is TGCAGTGCTAAGAGAGCAGGGGAATCTGAAGCTTTCTTT. This codes for CSAKRAGESEAFF.

This clonotype turned up a few times. The V call is TRBV20-1, the J call TRBJ1-1; D gene uncertain. V lost 6 bases, J lost 1 base, and 9 bases lay in between. CDR1 is DFQATT and CDR2 is SNEGSKA in the germline V gene (reference sequence). The CDR3 contains 12 residues. This CDR3 reads CSAENRNTEAFF. CDR3 bases: TGCAGTGCGGAGAACAGGAACACTGAAGCTTTCTTT.

This chain connects TRBV20-1 to TRBJ1-5, with TRBD1 as a possible D gene (6 bases). Germline loops: CDR1 DFQATT, CDR2 SNEGSKA (reference sequence). The CDR3 is 13 amino acids. The V end was cut by 3 bases, the J end by 5 bases, with 11 bases between. DNA for the CDR3: TGCAGTGCTAGGAAAGGGGGAGATCAGCCCCAGCATTTT. It is translated as CSARKGGDQPQHF.

V usage is TRBV4-1 and J usage is TRBJ1-5, with no clear D. The CDR3 is made up of 12 amino acids. Germline CDR1 MGHRA, CDR2 YSYEKL. V was clipped by 0 bases and J by 5 bases, with 2 bases between them. The CDR3 nucleotides are TGCGCCAGCAGCCAAGATGATCAGCCCCAGCATTTT. As protein: CASSQDDQPQHF.

This clonotype has only a few counts. This chain uses TRBV5-8 with TRBJ2-7, with 7 bases matching TRBD2. V lost 6 bases and J lost 0; bases outside the gene matches: 9. The length of the CDR3 is 15 residues. Germline-derived CDR1 and CDR2 are SGHTS and YDEGEE. CDR3 DNA: TGTGCCAGCAACTTCCAAGCGGGGCCCTCCTACGAGCAGTACTTC. Translation: CASNFQAGPSYEQYF. Complete variable domain (other parts from reference TRBV5-8 and TRBJ2-7): EAGVTQSPTHLIKTRGQQATLRCSPISGHTSVYWYQQALGLGLQFLLWYDEGEERNRGNFPPRFSGRQFPNYSSELNVNALELEDSALYLCASNFQAGPSYEQYFGPGTRLTVT.

This clonotype has a handful of counts. This chain joins TRBV12-3 or TRBV12-4 and TRBJ2-3; D is perhaps TRBD2 (6 bases). CDR3 size: 15 residues. V gave up 6 bases and J gave up 0 bases, with 13 bases separating them. The CDR3 is CASSQSGGSTDTQYF. CDR3 in DNA: TGTGCCAGCAGCCAGAGCGGAGGGAGCACAGATACGCAGTATTTT.

V and J are TRBV5-4 and TRBJ2-2, with D unresolved. CDR3 length equals 14 residues. Germline CDR1 is SGHNT and CDR2 is YYREEE (reference sequence). Trimming took off 0 bases at V and 8 bases at J, with 11 bases between the two ends. The DNA of the CDR3 is TGTGCCAGCAGCTTGGCGGCCGAAGCGGGGGAGCTGTTTTTT. This sequence encodes CASSLAAEAGELFF.

The rearrangement uses TRBV27 and TRBJ2-1, with D possibly being TRBD2 (6 bases). The CDR3 is made up of 13 amino acids. The V end lost 8 bases, the J end lost 8 bases, and 16 bases lay between the germline ends. The germline CDR1 and CDR2 sequences are MNHEY and SMNVEV (reference sequence). The CDR3 reads CASLRGLGYEQFF. The CDR3 region has the DNA TGTGCCAGCTTGCGGGGTTTAGGGTATGAGCAGTTCTTC.

This chain uses TRBV7-3 with TRBJ2-1, with D uncertain. CDR1 is SGHTA and CDR2 is FQGTGA in the germline V gene. Trimming left V 2 bases short and J 8 bases short, with 7 bases between. This CDR3 region has 12 residues. In DNA form, the CDR3 reads TGTGCCAGCAGCTTACTCTCGCATGAGCAGTTCTTC. It codes for CASSLLSHEQFF.

This clonotype was recorded a few times. V and J are TRBV5-1 and TRBJ1-1; D gene uncertain. The CDR3 consists of 15 residues. The germline V gene encodes CDR1 SGHRS and CDR2 YFSETQ. V lost 0 bases to trimming and J lost 0 bases, with 9 bases between them. The CDR3 protein is CASSLDSEMNTEAFF. The CDR3 DNA is TGCGCCAGCAGCTTGGATTCAGAGATGAACACTGAAGCTTTCTTT.

This rearrangement joins TRBV12-3 or TRBV12-4 to TRBJ2-7; unclear D gene. The V end was cut by 6 bases, the J end by 4 bases, with 16 bases between. This CDR3 contains 14 residues. The chain's CDR3 is CASSPRGGFYEQYF. The CDR3, as DNA: TGTGCCAGCAGCCCCCGAGGTGGGTTTTACGAGCAGTACTTC.

This clonotype was counted only a few times. The chain joins TRBV20-1 to TRBJ2-1; D is unresolved. CDR1 and CDR2 (germline): DFQATT, SNEGSKA (reference sequence). CDR3 length: 14 amino acids. V lost 5 bases to trimming and J lost 1 base, with 12 bases between them. The CDR3 coding sequence is TGCAGTGCTTCCCCCTCCCGTTCCTACAATGAGCAGTTCTTC. Amino acids: CSASPSRSYNEQFF.

This chain connects TRBV9 to TRBJ2-2, with 8 bases that match TRBD2. The CDR3 is made up of 17 amino acids. The trim removed 1 base at V and 4 bases at J, leaving 9 bases unmatched. Germline assignment: CDR1 SGDLS and CDR2 YYNGEE. CDR3 DNA: TGTGCCAGCAGCGTATCTCCGGGAGGGCCGGGCACCGGGGAGCTGTTTTTT. Its protein is CASSVSPGGPGTGELFF.

The sample holds a few counts of this clonotype. The rearrangement joins TRBV6-5 to TRBJ1-5, with 8 nucleotides matching TRBD1. Germline V lookup: CDR1 MNHEY, CDR2 SVGAGI. The length of the CDR3 is 15 residues. V trimming: 4 bases; J trimming: 2 bases; junction bases outside the gene matches: 4. The CDR3 DNA is TGTGCCAGCAGTTCTACAGGGGGGGGCAATCAGCCCCAGCATTTT. This gives the protein CASSSTGGGNQPQHF.

This clonotype was seen a handful of times. This chain joins TRBV5-1 and TRBJ2-1; TRBD2 matches 9 bases. Germline-derived CDR1 and CDR2 are SGHRS and YFSETQ. V shed 0 bases and J 5 bases; nucleotides not matched to a gene: 12. The CDR3 has 18 amino acids. For the CDR3, the DNA is TGCGCCAGCAGCTTGGCCTTCGCCCGACTAGCGGAGCACAATGAGCAGTTCTTC. It yields the protein CASSLAFARLAEHNEQFF.